This T cell receptor (beta chain) was documented in a study of blood T cell repertoires in COVID-19. TCRdb's table, derived via immunoSEQ multiplex PCR, lists solely in-frame clones and lacks some. The table shows roughly 58,000 clones, with around two thirds occurring only once. This CDR3 region has 14 residues. The V gene lost 5 bases and the J gene lost 0 bases, with 10 bases spanning the gap. Germline V gene data show CDR1 as SGHAT and CDR2 as FQDESV (reference sequence). This TCR was recovered from a woman aged 60-75 years who had been exposed to COVID-19. The chain combines TRBV11-1 with TRBJ1-1; D is perhaps TRBD1 (6 bases). Input material: PBMCs or T cells enriched from blood (not recorded which). CDR3 in DNA: TGTGCCAGCAGCCTCGGACAGTTGAACACTGAAGCTTTCTTT. Translated: CASSLGQLNTEAFF.